Given below is one TCR beta chain in context. Germline CDR1 and CDR2: DFQATT and SNEGSKA (reference sequence). Trimming left V 6 bases short and J 9 bases short, with 12 bases between. This CDR3 is 11 amino acids long. Per the authors' pipeline: The authors estimated nucleated cell counts from reference gene primer amplification. Using immunoSEQ multiplex PCR, the repertoire was profiled, and TCRdb retains in-frame clones only, with some absent. The V and J calls and the clone size are those of that table, but D and trimming were determined from the DNA. Of some 240,000 clones listed, about four fifths are singletons. The data were taken from a study of blood T cell repertoires in COVID-19. Study context: Researchers got acute and convalescent COVID-19 samples from the United States, Italy and Spain.

Sample: peripheral blood. This clonotype was obtained from a woman of 80 years or more with COVID-19, enrolled during active disease. This sequence joins TRBV20-1 and TRBJ2-1; possibly TRBD1 for D (5 bases). The CDR3 loop reads CSADHGAEQFF. The CDR3 DNA follows: TGCAGTGCAGACCATGGGGCTGAGCAGTTCTTC.